This T cell receptor beta chain was sequenced in a study of blood T cell repertoires in COVID-19. Study information: PBMCs, B-cell-depleted T cells, or T cells provided the cDNA or gDNA that made up the material.

The data were produced by immunoSEQ multiplex PCR, yet TCRdb's version contains in-frame clones alone and is incomplete. There are 300,000 to 350,000 clones in the sample; about 91% occur only once, and more than 7.5% lies in the top ten. This clone was counted once. This sequence was found in a man aged 25-45 years with COVID-19, enrolled during active disease. Sequenced material: peripheral blood.

CDR3 bases: TGTGCCAGCAGCGTAGCCGGGACAGGGGACGAGCAGTACTTC. Translated: CASSVAGTGDEQYF. The chain joins TRBV9 to TRBJ2-7; 10 positions match TRBD1. The germline V gene has CDR1 SGDLS and CDR2 YYNGEE. This CDR3 comprises 14 residues. J was trimmed by 5 bases and V by 0 bases; bases with no gene match: 2.